One sample yielded the 18 T cell receptor beta chains listed below, sequenced in a study of CD8+ T cells in alopecia areata. cDNA serving as the sequencing template came from extracted, reverse transcribed RNA. The assay was immunoSEQ multiplex PCR, and TCRdb's table has in-frame clones only and misses some. The sample lists roughly 230,000 clones; approximately 47% were seen once. Indicated treatment: oral pan-JAK inhibitor, 5-10 mg twice daily. The sequencing here drew on CD4+ T cells sorted from blood, taken around week 36, from a patient treated with tofacitinib. The receptors come from a human donor with alopecia areata.

The chain has TRBV6-5 and TRBJ2-6, with no clear D. CDR3 length: 15 residues. V lost 6 bases, J lost 0 bases, and 9 bases lay in between. Germline CDR1 and CDR2: MNHEY and SVGAGI. In DNA form, the CDR3 reads TGTGCCAGCAGACCGTCGTTCTCTGGGGCCAACGTCCTGACTTTC. It translates to CASRPSFSGANVLTF.

This clone was seen more than once but under ten times. Other DNA sequences in this sample translate to the same CDR3. This chain links TRBV18 with TRBJ2-1, with D possibly TRBD1 on 6 matching bases. The V and J ends lost 3 bases and 0 bases respectively, with 9 bases between them. CDR1 and CDR2 from the germline V gene are KGHSH and LQKENI. The CDR3 covers 15 residues. The CDR3 region has the DNA TGTGCCAGCTCACCCACAGGGAGCTCCTACAATGAGCAGTTCTTC. Its protein is CASSPTGSSYNEQFF.

The V and J genes are TRBV30 and TRBJ2-5, with a weak D call TRBD2 (5 bases). V was trimmed by 4 bases and J by 4 bases, leaving 10 bases between them. The germline gives CDR1 GTSNPN, CDR2 SVGIG (reference sequence). The CDR3 consists of 12 residues. CDR3: CAWKASGETQYF. The CDR3 DNA follows: TGTGCCTGGAAAGCCAGCGGAGAGACCCAGTACTTC.

This clone has a handful of counts. J is TRBJ1-5 and V is TRBV2; D unresolved. CDR1 and CDR2 from the germline V gene are SNHLY and FYNNEI. CDR3 size: 15 residues. Trimming removed 3 bases from V and 14 bases from J, with 23 bases in between. Written as DNA, the CDR3 is TGTGCCAGCAGTGAGGTAGGGCTGGCCTTCCGCGGCAAGCATTTT. Translated: CASSEVGLAFRGKHF.

V is TRBV11-2 and J is TRBJ1-2; 11 bases fit TRBD1. Germline V gene lookup returns CDR1 SGHAT and CDR2 FQNNGV. V dropped 5 bases and J dropped 6; count of bases not matched to a gene: 14. This CDR3 contains 17 residues. DNA for the CDR3: TGTGCCAGCAGCCCTCTGGACAGGGGGCCTCCGAAGGATGGCTACACCTTC. Its translation: CASSPLDRGPPKDGYTF.

The rearrangement uses TRBV30 and TRBJ1-3; D unresolved. Germline V CDR1 and CDR2: GTSNPN, SVGIG (reference sequence). The CDR3 loop spans 15 amino acids. V was clipped by 0 bases and J by 1 base, with 10 bases between them. The CDR3: CAWSVLGSSGNTIYF. For the CDR3, the DNA is TGTGCCTGGAGTGTCTTAGGGTCATCTGGAAACACCATATATTTT.

The gene calls are TRBV4-2 and TRBJ2-5, with TRBD1 identical over 9 bases. V dropped 2 bases and J dropped 6; count of bases not matched to a gene: 4. Germline lookup yields CDR1 LGHNA and CDR2 YNFKEQ. The CDR3 totals 14 residues. CDR3 region: CASSQPGQGQTQYF. CDR3 bases: TGTGCCAGCAGCCAACCGGGACAGGGCCAGACCCAGTACTTC.

The V and J genes are TRBV5-6 and TRBJ1-5, with TRBD1 matching 7 bases. V trimming: 4 bases; J trimming: 4 bases; junction bases outside the gene matches: 5. CDR3 size: 14 residues. The V gene's germline CDR1 is SGHDT and CDR2 YYEEEE. The CDR3, as DNA: TGTGCCAGCAGCAAGGGACAGCTGAATCAGCCCCAGCATTTT. Protein product: CASSKGQLNQPQHF. Complete variable domain (other parts from reference TRBV5-6 and TRBJ1-5): DAGVTQSPTHLIKTRGQQVTLRCSPKSGHDTVSWYQQALGQGPQFIFQYYEEEERQRGNFPDRFSGHQFPNYSSELNVNALLLGDSALYLCASSKGQLNQPQHFGDGTRLSIL.

The gene calls are TRBV19 and TRBJ1-5; D unresolved. Germline lookup yields CDR1 LNHDA and CDR2 SQIVND (reference sequence). There are 14 residues in the CDR3. With 5 bases removed from V and 0 bases from J, the gap between germline ends came to 8 bases. This CDR3 reads CASSWSDSNQPQHF. The CDR3 region has the DNA TGTGCCAGTAGTTGGTCAGATAGCAATCAGCCCCAGCATTTT.

V and J are TRBV14 and TRBJ2-1, with D uncertain. The CDR3 totals 12 residues. Germline V gives CDR1 SGHDN, CDR2 FVKESK. V lost 4 bases and J 12 bases, leaving 13 bases between the germline ends. The CDR3 loop is CASSPLPVGQFF. Here the CDR3 DNA reads TGTGCCAGCAGCCCACTTCCGGTTGGGCAGTTCTTC. Full variable domain (missing parts from reference TRBV14 and TRBJ2-1): EAGVTQFPSHSVIEKGQTVTLRCDPISGHDNLYWYRRVMGKEIKFLLHFVKESKQDESGMPNNRFLAERTGGTYSTLKVQPAELEDSGVYFCASSPLPVGQFFGPGTRLTVL.

The chain recombines TRBV29-1 with TRBJ1-1, with 7 positions matching TRBD1. Germline-derived CDR1 and CDR2 are SQVTM and ANQGSEA. CDR3 size: 13 residues. The trim removed 1 base at V and 2 bases at J, leaving 1 base unmatched. The CDR3 DNA follows: TGCAGCGTTGAAGGACAGGGCAACACTGAAGCTTTCTTT. Translated: CSVEGQGNTEAFF.

The V call is TRBV10-3, the J call TRBJ2-3; perhaps TRBD1 as D (5 bases). Germline V CDR1 and CDR2: ENHRY, SYGVKD. The CDR3 runs to 14 residues. With 0 bases removed from V and 4 bases from J, the gap between germline ends came to 8 bases. The CDR3 DNA is TGTGCCATCAGTGAGTCGACAGTGTCAGATACGCAGTATTTT. Its translation is CAISESTVSDTQYF.

The rearrangement uses TRBV5-1 and TRBJ1-2, with D unclear. This CDR3 comprises 13 residues. Deletions cut 2 bases from V and 4 bases from J, with 9 bases between. CDR1 is SGHRS, CDR2 YFSETQ, per germline. CDR3 sequence (DNA): TGCGCCAGCAGCTTTGGCAGCGGCTATGGCTACACCTTC. Protein: CASSFGSGYGYTF.

This clone has only one observation. The chain employs TRBV29-1 and TRBJ2-5; D call uncertain. The CDR3 length is 14 residues. V dropped 7 bases and J dropped 5 bases, with 20 bases sitting between them. CDR1 and CDR2 from the germline V gene are SQVTM and ANQGSEA. CDR3 DNA sequence: TGCAGCGCGAATACCCGTGGTAGGCAGGAGACCCAGTACTTC. It translates to CSANTRGRQETQYF. Full variable domain (outside the CDR3, taken from reference TRBV29-1 and TRBJ2-5): SAVISQKPSRDICQRGTSLTIQCQVDSQVTMMFWYRQQPGQSLTLIATANQGSEATYESGFVIDKFPISRPNLTFSTLTVSNMSPEDSSIYLCSANTRGRQETQYFGPGTRLLVL.

This chain connects TRBV6-1 to TRBJ2-7, with D tentatively TRBD2 (6 bases). Germline lookup yields CDR1 MNHNS and CDR2 SASEGT. The CDR3 has 13 amino acids. Trimming removed 8 bases at V and 4 bases at J, with 15 bases between. The CDR3 DNA is TGTGCCAGCCAGTCCGGGGGACCTTACGAGCAGTACTTC. Translating it yields CASQSGGPYEQYF.

This chain joins TRBV2 and TRBJ2-7; perhaps D is TRBD1 or TRBD2 (5 bases each). Germline CDR1 SNHLY, CDR2 FYNNEI. This CDR3 spans 13 amino acids. V shed 6 bases and J shed 5 bases, with 14 bases lying between them. The CDR3 DNA reads as TGTGCCAGCAGAGGACACGGGATCGACGAGCAGTACTTC. This translates into CASRGHGIDEQYF.

The rearrangement uses TRBV10-3 and TRBJ2-1, with TRBD2 identical over 8 bases. CDR3 length: 15 residues. V gave up 6 bases and J gave up 4 bases; unmatched junction bases: 8. The germline V gene encodes CDR1 ENHRY and CDR2 SYGVKD. The CDR3 nucleotides are TGTGCCATCAGATCCACTAGCGGCACATACAATGAGCAGTTCTTC. Translating gives CAIRSTSGTYNEQFF.

The rearrangement uses TRBV29-1 and TRBJ2-3; D call uncertain. The CDR3 extends over 12 amino acids. V lost 3 bases and J lost 2, with 6 bases in between. Germline V gene data show CDR1 as SQVTM and CDR2 as ANQGSEA. CDR3 bases: TGCAGCGTTGACGTCTCCACAGATACGCAGTATTTT. Amino acids: CSVDVSTDTQYF.